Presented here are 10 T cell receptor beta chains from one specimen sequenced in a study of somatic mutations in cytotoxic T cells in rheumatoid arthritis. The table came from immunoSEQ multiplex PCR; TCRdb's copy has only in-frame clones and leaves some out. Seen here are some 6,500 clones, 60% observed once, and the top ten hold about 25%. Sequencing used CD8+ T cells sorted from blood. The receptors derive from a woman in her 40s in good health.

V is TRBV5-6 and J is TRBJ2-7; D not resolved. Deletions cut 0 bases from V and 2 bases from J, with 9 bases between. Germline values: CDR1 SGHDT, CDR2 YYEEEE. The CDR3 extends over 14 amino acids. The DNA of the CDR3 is TGTGCCAGCAGCTTGGAAGCAGAAGCCTACGAGCAGTACTTC. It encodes CASSLEAEAYEQYF.

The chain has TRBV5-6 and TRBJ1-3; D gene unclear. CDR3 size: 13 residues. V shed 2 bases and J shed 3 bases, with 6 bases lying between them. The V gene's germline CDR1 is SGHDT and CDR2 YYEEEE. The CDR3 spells CASSLGGGNTIYF. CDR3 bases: TGTGCCAGCAGCTTAGGCGGTGGAAACACCATATATTTT.

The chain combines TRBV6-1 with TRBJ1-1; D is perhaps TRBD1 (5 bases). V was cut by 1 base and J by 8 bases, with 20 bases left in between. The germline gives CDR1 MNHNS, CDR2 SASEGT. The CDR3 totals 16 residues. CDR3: CASSEDIGAPRGEAFF. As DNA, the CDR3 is TGTGCCAGCAGTGAAGACATAGGTGCACCCCGGGGCGAAGCTTTCTTT.

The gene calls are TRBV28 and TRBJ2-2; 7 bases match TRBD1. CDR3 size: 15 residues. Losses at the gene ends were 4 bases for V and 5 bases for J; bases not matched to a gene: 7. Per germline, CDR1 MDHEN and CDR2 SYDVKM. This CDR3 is CASSWGQMRTGELFF. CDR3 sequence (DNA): TGTGCCAGCAGTTGGGGACAGATGAGAACCGGGGAGCTGTTTTTT.

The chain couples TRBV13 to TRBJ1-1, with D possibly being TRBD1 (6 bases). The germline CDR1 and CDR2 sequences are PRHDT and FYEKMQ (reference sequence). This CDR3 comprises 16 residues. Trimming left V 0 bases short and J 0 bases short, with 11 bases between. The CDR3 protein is CASSLGQGKMNTEAFF. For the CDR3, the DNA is TGTGCCAGCAGCTTAGGACAGGGAAAAATGAACACTGAAGCTTTCTTT.

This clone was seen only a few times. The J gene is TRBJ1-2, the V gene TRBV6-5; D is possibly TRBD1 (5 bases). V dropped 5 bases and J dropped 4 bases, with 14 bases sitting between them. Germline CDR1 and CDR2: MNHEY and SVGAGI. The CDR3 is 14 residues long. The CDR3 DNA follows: TGTGCCAGCAGTACCCAGGGAGGAAGCTATGGCTACACCTTC. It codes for CASSTQGGSYGYTF.

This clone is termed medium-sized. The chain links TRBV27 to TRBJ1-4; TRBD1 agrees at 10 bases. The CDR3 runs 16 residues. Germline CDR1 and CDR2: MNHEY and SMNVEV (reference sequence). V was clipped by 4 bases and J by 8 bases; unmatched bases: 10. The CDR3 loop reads CASSSLDRGDREKLFF. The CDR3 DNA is TGTGCCAGCAGTTCCTTGGACAGGGGGGATCGGGAAAAACTGTTTTTT.

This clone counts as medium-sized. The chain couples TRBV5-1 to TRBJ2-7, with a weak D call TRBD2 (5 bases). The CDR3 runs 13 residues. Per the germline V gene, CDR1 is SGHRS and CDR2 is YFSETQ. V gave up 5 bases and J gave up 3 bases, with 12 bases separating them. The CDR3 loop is CASSSDGNYEQYF. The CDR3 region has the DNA TGCGCCAGCAGTTCAGACGGGAACTACGAGCAGTACTTC.

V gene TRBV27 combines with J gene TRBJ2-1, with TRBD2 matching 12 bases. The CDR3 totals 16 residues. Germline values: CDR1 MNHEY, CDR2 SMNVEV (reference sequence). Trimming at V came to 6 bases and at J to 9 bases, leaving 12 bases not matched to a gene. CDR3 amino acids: CASSLSGTSGWVEQFF. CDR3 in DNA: TGTGCCAGCAGCCTTTCCGGGACTAGCGGGTGGGTTGAGCAGTTCTTC.

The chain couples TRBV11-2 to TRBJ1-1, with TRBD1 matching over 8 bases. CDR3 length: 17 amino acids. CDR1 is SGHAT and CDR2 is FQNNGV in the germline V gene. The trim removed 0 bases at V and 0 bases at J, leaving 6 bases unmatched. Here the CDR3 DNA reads TGTGCCAGCAGCTTAGATGGGACAGGCCTAATGAACACTGAAGCTTTCTTT. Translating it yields CASSLDGTGLMNTEAFF.